A single sample is the source of the 20 T cell receptor beta chains below, sequenced in a study of breast tumors, draining lymph nodes, adjacent tissues. TCRdb fed the multiplex PCR reads into MiXCR, producing one record per CDR3 protein. Here the sample spans under 300,000 distinct CDR3 sequences, 30% to 35% being singletons. The lymph nodes were axillary draining lymph nodes from breast cancer patients. Sequencing input: axillary lymph node tissue. Source of these receptors: a female donor with breast cancer. Some clones in this sample may be carry-over from other donors' samples.

This clonotype was seen more than once but under ten times. This could be a read error, since a much larger clone is one nucleotide away. V and J are TRBV7-2 and TRBJ2-5; TRBD2 might be the D (5 bases). CDR3 length: 15 residues. Germline V gene data show CDR1 as SGHTA and CDR2 as FQGNSA. The CDR3 DNA follows: TGTGCCAGCAGCTTAATTCTACGGGAACAAGAGACCCAGCACTTC. It yields the protein CASSLILREQETQHF.

The chain combines TRBV19 with TRBJ1-3; D uncertain. The CDR3 runs to 15 residues. CDR1 is LNHDA, CDR2 SQIVND, per germline (reference sequence). V was shortened by 3 bases and J by 8 bases, with 17 bases between the two germline ends. The CDR3 region is CASSIGPGYGYTIYF. CDR3 sequence (DNA): TGTGCCAGTAGTATCGGTCCGGGCTATGGCTACACCATATATTTT.

This clonotype came up many times. A read error may produce the germline difference seen at one junction end. This chain links TRBV7-8 with TRBJ1-3; D gene uncertain. CDR1 is SGHVS and CDR2 is FQNEAQ in the germline V gene. CDR3 length: 16 residues. CDR3 loop: CASSFAPGLLIHTMYF. DNA for the CDR3: TGTGCCAGCAGCTTCGCCCCCGGACTGCTCATCCACACCATGTATTTT.

The rearrangement uses TRBV6-1 and TRBJ1-1; D might be TRBD1 (5 bases). There are 15 residues in the CDR3. V lost 5 bases to trimming and J lost 4 bases, with 17 bases between them. CDR1 is MNHNS and CDR2 is SASEGT in the germline V gene. CDR3: CASSHARGRTTEAFF. In DNA, the CDR3 is TGTGCCAGCAGTCACGCGAGGGGTCGGACCACTGAAGCTTTCTTT.

In this sample, this clonotype turned up many times. The chain couples TRBV12-3 or TRBV12-4 to TRBJ1-6; D gene uncertain. V was trimmed by 3 bases and J by 7 bases, leaving 7 bases between them. The CDR3 totals 13 residues. CDR3 bases: TGTGCCAGCAGTTTCTTAGGGAATTCACCCCTCCACTTT. Its protein is CASSFLGNSPLHF.

The rearrangement uses TRBV2 and TRBJ2-7; D may be TRBD2 (6 bases). Germline loops: CDR1 SNHLY, CDR2 FYNNEI. The CDR3 contains 12 residues. As DNA, the CDR3 is TGTACCCGACAGAATACGGGGGACGAGCAGTACTTC. Protein product: CTRQNTGDEQYF.

This clonotype was seen ten or more times. The chain joins TRBV5-1 to TRBJ1-3; D remains ambiguous. This CDR3 is built from 15 residues. Between the trimmed V and J ends, which lost 4 bases and 2 bases, there was a span of 13 bases. Germline V gene data show CDR1 as SGHRS and CDR2 as YFSETQ. The CDR3: CASSRVSGAGNTIYF. Here the CDR3 DNA reads TGCGCCAGCAGCCGAGTATCCGGTGCTGGAAACACCATATATTTT.

This clonotype was recorded at least ten times. This chain connects TRBV2 to TRBJ2-7; 8 positions agree with TRBD1. V shed 8 bases and J 2 bases; nucleotides not matched to a gene: 11. In germline, CDR1 is SNHLY, CDR2 FYNNEI. The CDR3 covers 15 residues. The CDR3 loop reads CASSKVGTGAYEQYF. The CDR3 DNA reads as TGTGCCAGCTCAAAGGTCGGGACAGGAGCCTACGAGCAGTACTTC.

In regard to this clonotype: No conserved phenylalanine or tryptophan ends this CDR3, so it is likely a read error. The chain is built from TRBV7-2 and TRBJ2-1; D tentatively reads TRBD1 or TRBD2 (6 bases each). The CDR3 extends over 14 amino acids. The V gene's germline CDR1 is SGHTA and CDR2 FQGNSA. The V end was cut by 0 bases, the J end by 5 bases, with 8 bases between. For the CDR3, the DNA is TGTGCCAGCAGCTTAGCAGGGGGGAACAATGAGCAGTTCCTC. This translates into CASSLAGGNNEQFL.

This clonotype was recorded at least ten times. J is TRBJ2-7 and V is TRBV10-3; the match to TRBD1 covers 8 bases. Germline V gene sequence: CDR1 ENHRY, CDR2 SYGVKD. Losses at the gene ends were 6 bases for V and 5 bases for J; bases not matched to a gene: 6. This CDR3 has 13 amino acids. The CDR3 sequence is CAIRQGAENEQYF. CDR3 nucleotide sequence: TGTGCCATCAGGCAGGGGGCGGAGAACGAGCAGTACTTC.

This clonotype showed up many times. The chain joins TRBV3-1 to TRBJ1-5; 7 nucleotides match TRBD1. Germline V gene data show CDR1 as LGHDT and CDR2 as YNNKEL (reference sequence). The V and J ends lost 4 bases and 4 bases, in that order; junction bases with no gene match: 10. The CDR3 loop spans 16 amino acids. The CDR3, as DNA: TGTGCCAGCAGCCCACGATGGGACAGCGCTAATCAGCCCCAGCATTTT. It encodes CASSPRWDSANQPQHF.

This clonotype was picked up many times. This chain connects TRBV11-3 to TRBJ1-5; maybe TRBD1 (5 bases). This CDR3 is built from 13 residues. The germline CDR1 and CDR2 sequences are SGHNT and YENEEA. Trimming pared 9 bases from V and 3 bases from J, leaving 12 bases between. The DNA for the CDR3 is TGTGCCAGGGGGCGGAGAATCAATCAGCCCCAGCATTTT. It encodes CARGRRINQPQHF.

This chain links TRBV15 with TRBJ2-5, with 7 positions matching TRBD1. Germline trimming cut 5 bases from V and 1 base from J; bases unmatched to any gene: 1. This CDR3 is built from 13 residues. Germline loops: CDR1 LNHNV, CDR2 YYDKDF (reference sequence). The chain's CDR3 is CATSGDSQETQYF. CDR3 nucleotide sequence: TGTGCCACCAGCGGGGACAGCCAAGAGACCCAGTACTTC.

The V and J genes are TRBV24-1 and TRBJ2-2; 9 bases line up with TRBD2. This CDR3 is built from 14 residues. Germline V lookup: CDR1 KGHDR, CDR2 SFDVKD. V gave up 9 bases and J gave up 7 bases; unmatched junction bases: 8. CDR3 in DNA: TGTGCCACCGCCCGGACTAGCGACTTCGGGGAGCTGTTTTTT. This translates into CATARTSDFGELFF.

This rearrangement joins TRBV19 to TRBJ2-6, with 7 bases fitting TRBD2. Germline values: CDR1 LNHDA, CDR2 SQIVND (reference sequence). Trimming took 4 bases from V and 1 from J; bases not matched to a gene: 4. The CDR3 runs to 16 residues. The CDR3 coding sequence is TGTGCCAGTAGTAGCCAGGGAGGGTCTGGGGCCAACGTCCTGACTTTC. Translation gives CASSSQGGSGANVLTF.

The chain combines TRBV9 with TRBJ2-1, with D maybe TRBD2 (6 bases). The length of the CDR3 is 18 residues. The ends were cut back, 3 bases at V and 8 bases at J, with 27 bases in the middle. The V gene's germline CDR1 is SGDLS and CDR2 YYNGEE. The CDR3 bases are TGTGCCAGCAGCGCGTACAGCCAAGAGACGGGACTGGGCTATGAGCAGTTCTTC. Amino acid sequence: CASSAYSQETGLGYEQFF.

This clonotype was seen at least ten times. V is TRBV6-5 and J is TRBJ2-3, with 7 bases that match TRBD1. The CDR3 is made up of 15 amino acids. Germline assignment: CDR1 MNHEY and CDR2 SVGAGI. J lost 1 base, V lost 6 bases, and 7 bases had no gene match. The CDR3 bases are TGTGCCAGCAGCGATCGAGGGACAGGCACAGATACGCAGTATTTT. This codes for CASSDRGTGTDTQYF.

There are many counts of this clonotype. The chain has TRBV12-3 or TRBV12-4 and TRBJ2-7, with 9 nucleotides matching TRBD2. The ends lost 6 bases at V and 4 bases at J; junction bases unmatched: 4. The CDR3 consists of 13 residues. This CDR3 reads CASSLAGWYEQYF. CDR3 coding DNA: TGTGCCAGCAGCCTAGCGGGATGGTACGAGCAGTACTTC.

CDR3 sequence: CSASGSGRAWADTQYF. The CDR3 nucleotides read TGCAGTGCTAGTGGTAGCGGGAGGGCCTGGGCAGATACGCAGTATTTT. This sequence joins TRBV20-1 and TRBJ2-3; TRBD2 matches at 11 bases. The CDR3 extends over 16 amino acids. Germline-derived CDR1 and CDR2 are DFQATT and SNEGSKA (reference sequence). V shed 3 bases and J 4 bases; nucleotides not matched to a gene: 9.

The rearrangement links TRBV2 to TRBJ2-3; tentatively, D is TRBD2 (6 bases). Germline values: CDR1 SNHLY, CDR2 FYNNEI. Trimming stripped 3 bases from V and 1 base from J, with 11 bases between. This CDR3 is 15 amino acids long. CDR3 loop: CASSDVAAGTDTQYF. DNA for the CDR3: TGTGCCAGCAGTGATGTAGCGGCGGGCACAGATACGCAGTATTTT.